This TCR beta chain appears in the sequencing data of a study of blood T cell repertoires in COVID-19 (TCRdb year 2020). Study-level background: The collaborator samples originated in the United States, Italy and Spain and spanned the acute and convalescent phases of COVID-19. The prospective study material was composed of cDNA or gDNA derived from T cells, B-cell-depleted T cells, or PBMCs. The dataset comprised deeply sampled blood TCRbeta repertoires from subjects exposed to, actively infected with, or recovered from COVID-19. The repertoires were released in a freely available public database intended as a resource for research on the immune response to SARS-CoV-2. Samples came from the ongoing ImmuneRACE study (first 160 participants) plus 1,254 subjects from 6 global collaborators. The sample metadata nearly always contained a de-identified subject ID, COVID-19 status, age in years and sex. Where available, HLA class I and class II types were taken from metadata supplied by the sample provider and were not determined by assay-based typing.

CDR1 SGHNT and CDR2 YYREEE are derived from the germline V gene (reference sequence). The germline V end is reduced by 2 bases and the J end by 8 bases; junction bases left unmatched: 15. Including the terminal cysteine and phenylalanine, the CDR3 comprises 18 residues. Kept here is only the CDR3 DNA, which spans 54 bases and is read in frame from base 1. Comment on this clone: What antigen it recognizes has not been identified. No base qualities exist here, and no much larger clone lies one base off it.

Each collaborating institution followed its own protocols to collect whole blood in K2EDTA tubes. For TCRbeta analysis, collaborator samples were shipped as frozen whole blood, as isolated PBMCs, or as DNA extracted from either sample type. TCRbeta CDR3 regions were amplified from genomic DNA using the immunoSEQ Assay, a bias-controlled multiplex PCR. In the original analysis: The number of nucleated cells in each sample was estimated by amplification of reference gene primers within the assay. Sequence reads were collapsed and filtered to measure the absolute abundance of every unique TCRbeta CDR3 rearrangement. For each sample, productive Simpson clonality was calculated as the square root of Simpson's diversity index across productive rearrangements. This immuneACCESS table, as held by TCRdb, lists in-frame sequences with V and J called but not all clones. Of the missing ones, under half trace to an unresolved V gene in checked studies; the others have no known cause. The V and J calls and clone size are taken from that table; D and trimming were inferred from the DNA. This sample is represented by over 50,000 clones; 85% of them were singletons. The top ten constitute approximately 10% of the sample.

Here is what the overall study found, with its caveats: The amount of clinical and demographic metadata varied by source and participant and was provided uncurated.

The TCR comes from a human donor in a cohort sampled during active COVID-19. Recombination linked TRBV5-4 to TRBJ1-4; 10 bases in the junction line up with TRBD1. Input material: peripheral blood. The nucleotides are TGTGCCAGCAGCTTCTCGGGACAGGGGAAGTCAAGGGCCGAAAAACTGTTTTTT. The resulting protein is CASSFSGQGKSRAEKLFF.